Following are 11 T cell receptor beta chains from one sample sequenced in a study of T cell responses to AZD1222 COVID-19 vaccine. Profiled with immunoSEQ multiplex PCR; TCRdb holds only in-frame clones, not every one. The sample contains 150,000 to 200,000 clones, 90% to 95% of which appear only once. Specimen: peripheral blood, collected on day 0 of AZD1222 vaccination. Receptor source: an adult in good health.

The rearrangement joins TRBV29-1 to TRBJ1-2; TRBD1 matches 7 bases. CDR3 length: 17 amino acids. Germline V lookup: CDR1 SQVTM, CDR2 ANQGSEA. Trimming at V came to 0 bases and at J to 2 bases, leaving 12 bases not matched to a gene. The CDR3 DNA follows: TGCAGCGTTGAAGATGGTGAGGGGGCGATTTCAAACTATGGCTACACCTTC. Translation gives CSVEDGEGAISNYGYTF. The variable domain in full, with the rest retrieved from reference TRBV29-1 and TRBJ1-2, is SAVISQKPSRDICQRGTSLTIQCQVDSQVTMMFWYRQQPGQSLTLIATANQGSEATYESGFVIDKFPISRPNLTFSTLTVSNMSPEDSSIYLCSVEDGEGAISNYGYTFGSGTRLTVV.

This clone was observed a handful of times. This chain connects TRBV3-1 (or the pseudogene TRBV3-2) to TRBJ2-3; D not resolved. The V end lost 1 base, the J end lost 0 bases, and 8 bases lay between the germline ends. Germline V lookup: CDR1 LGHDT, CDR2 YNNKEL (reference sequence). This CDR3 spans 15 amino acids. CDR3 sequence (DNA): TGTGCCAGCAGCCAAGGGCTCACTAGCACAGATACGCAGTATTTT. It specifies CASSQGLTSTDTQYF.

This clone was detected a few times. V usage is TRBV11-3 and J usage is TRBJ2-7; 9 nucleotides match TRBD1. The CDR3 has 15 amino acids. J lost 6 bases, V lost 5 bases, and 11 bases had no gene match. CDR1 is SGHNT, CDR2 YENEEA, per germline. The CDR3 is CASSPSSGTGSEQYF. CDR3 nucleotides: TGTGCCAGCAGCCCATCCTCCGGGACAGGGTCCGAGCAGTACTTC.

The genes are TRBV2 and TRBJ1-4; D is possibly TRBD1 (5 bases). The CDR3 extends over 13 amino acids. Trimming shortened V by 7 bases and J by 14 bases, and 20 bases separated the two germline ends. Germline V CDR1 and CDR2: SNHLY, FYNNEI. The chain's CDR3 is CASKEDSLGRLFF. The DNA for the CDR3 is TGTGCCAGCAAAGAAGACAGTTTGGGCAGGCTGTTTTTT.

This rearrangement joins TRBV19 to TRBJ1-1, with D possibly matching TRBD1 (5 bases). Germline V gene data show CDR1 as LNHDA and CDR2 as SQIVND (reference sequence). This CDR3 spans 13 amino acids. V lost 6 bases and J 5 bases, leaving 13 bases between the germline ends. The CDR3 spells CASRAGANTEAFF. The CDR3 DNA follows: TGTGCCAGTAGAGCTGGGGCTAATACTGAAGCTTTCTTT.

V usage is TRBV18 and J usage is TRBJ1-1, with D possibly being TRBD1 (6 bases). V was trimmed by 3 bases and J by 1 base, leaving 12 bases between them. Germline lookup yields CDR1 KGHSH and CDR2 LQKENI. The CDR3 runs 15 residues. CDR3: CASSPTGYRNTEAFF. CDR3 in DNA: TGTGCCAGCTCACCGACAGGTTATCGGAACACTGAAGCTTTCTTT.

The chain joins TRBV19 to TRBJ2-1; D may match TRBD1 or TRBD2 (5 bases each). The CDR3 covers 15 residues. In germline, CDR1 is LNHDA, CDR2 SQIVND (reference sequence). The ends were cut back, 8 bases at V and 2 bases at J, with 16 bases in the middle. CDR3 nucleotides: TGTGCCAGTTCACCGGGGAAGGGGACCTACAATGAGCAGTTCTTC. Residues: CASSPGKGTYNEQFF.

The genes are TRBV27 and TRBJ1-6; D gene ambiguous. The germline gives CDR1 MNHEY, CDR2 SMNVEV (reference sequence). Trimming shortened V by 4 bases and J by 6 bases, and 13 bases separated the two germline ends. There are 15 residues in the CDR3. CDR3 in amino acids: CASSSSRGPNSPLHF. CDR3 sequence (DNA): TGTGCCAGCAGTTCATCCCGCGGACCTAATTCACCCCTCCACTTT.

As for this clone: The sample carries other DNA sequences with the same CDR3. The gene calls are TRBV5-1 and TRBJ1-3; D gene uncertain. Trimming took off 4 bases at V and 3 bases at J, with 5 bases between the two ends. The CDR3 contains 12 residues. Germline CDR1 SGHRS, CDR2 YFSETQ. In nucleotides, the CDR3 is TGCGCCAGCAGCCTGGATGGAAACACCATATATTTT. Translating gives CASSLDGNTIYF.

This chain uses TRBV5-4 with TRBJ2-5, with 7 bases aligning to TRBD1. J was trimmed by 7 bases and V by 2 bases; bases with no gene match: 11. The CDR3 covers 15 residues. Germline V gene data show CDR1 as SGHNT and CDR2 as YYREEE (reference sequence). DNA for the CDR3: TGTGCCAGCAGCTTCCAACGACAGGGTGAAGGGACCCAGTACTTC. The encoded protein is CASSFQRQGEGTQYF.

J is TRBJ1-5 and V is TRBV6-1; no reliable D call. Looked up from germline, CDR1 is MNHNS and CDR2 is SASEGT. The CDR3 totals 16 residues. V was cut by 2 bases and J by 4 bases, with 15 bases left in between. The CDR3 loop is CASSEFNSGGNQPQHF. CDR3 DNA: TGTGCCAGCAGTGAATTTAATAGCGGAGGGAATCAGCCCCAGCATTTT.